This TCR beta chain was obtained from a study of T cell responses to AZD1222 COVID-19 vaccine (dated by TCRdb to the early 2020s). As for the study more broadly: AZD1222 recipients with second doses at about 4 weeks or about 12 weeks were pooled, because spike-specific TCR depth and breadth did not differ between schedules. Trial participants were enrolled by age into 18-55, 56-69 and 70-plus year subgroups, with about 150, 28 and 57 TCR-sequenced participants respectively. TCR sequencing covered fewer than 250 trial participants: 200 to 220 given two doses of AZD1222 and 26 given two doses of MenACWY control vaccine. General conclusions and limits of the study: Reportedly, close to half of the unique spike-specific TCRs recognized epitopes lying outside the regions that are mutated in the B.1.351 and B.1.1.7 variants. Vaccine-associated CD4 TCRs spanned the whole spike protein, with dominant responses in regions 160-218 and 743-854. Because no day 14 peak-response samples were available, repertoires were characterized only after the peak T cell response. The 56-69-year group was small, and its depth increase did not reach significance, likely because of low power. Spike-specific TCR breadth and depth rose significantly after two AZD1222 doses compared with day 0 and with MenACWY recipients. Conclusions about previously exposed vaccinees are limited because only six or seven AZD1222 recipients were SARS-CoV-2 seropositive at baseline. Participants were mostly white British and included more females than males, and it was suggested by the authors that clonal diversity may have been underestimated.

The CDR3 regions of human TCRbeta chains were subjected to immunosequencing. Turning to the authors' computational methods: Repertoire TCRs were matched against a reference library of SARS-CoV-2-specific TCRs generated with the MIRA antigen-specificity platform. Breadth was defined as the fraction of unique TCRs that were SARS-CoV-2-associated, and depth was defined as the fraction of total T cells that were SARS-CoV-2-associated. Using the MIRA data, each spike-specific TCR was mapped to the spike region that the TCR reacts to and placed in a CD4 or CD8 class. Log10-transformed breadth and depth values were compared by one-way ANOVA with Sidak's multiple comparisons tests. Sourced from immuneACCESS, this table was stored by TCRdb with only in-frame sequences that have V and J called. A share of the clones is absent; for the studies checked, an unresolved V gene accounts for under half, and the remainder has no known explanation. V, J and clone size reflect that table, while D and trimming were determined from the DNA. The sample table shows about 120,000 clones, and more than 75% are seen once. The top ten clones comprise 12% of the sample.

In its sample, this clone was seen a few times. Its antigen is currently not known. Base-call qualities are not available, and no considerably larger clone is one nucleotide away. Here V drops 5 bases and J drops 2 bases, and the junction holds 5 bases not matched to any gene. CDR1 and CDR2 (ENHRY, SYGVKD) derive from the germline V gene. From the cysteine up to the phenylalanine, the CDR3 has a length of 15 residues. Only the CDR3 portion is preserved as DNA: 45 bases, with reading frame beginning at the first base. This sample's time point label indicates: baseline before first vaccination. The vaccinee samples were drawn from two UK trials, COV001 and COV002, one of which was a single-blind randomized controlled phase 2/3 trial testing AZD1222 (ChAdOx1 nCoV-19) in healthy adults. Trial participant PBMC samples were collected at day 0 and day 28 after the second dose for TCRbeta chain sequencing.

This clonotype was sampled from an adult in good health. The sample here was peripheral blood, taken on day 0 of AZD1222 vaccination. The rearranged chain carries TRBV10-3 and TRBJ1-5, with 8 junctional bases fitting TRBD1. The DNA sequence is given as TGTGCCATCAGTCCGGACAGGGCGGGCAATCAGCCCCAGCATTTT. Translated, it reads CAISPDRAGNQPQHF.